This is a list of T cell receptor beta chains from one sample in a study of blood T cell repertoires in COVID-19. Profiling relied on immunoSEQ multiplex PCR, and the TCRdb table lists in-frame clones only, not all of them. The sample holds about 340,000 clones, 88% seen once. Sequenced input: peripheral blood. The origin of the receptors is a woman between 70 and 85 years old with COVID-19, enrolled during active disease. Both conserved end residues are part of each CDR3. Clone size is stated in some rows and not others, as once, few, many or a class when expanded.

v_call: TRBV6-6
clone_size: -
cdr3_length: 12
cdr3_aa: CASHRAASEQFF

v_call: TRBV2
clone_size: -
cdr3_length: 14
cdr3_aa: CASSGGQPPSPLHF

v_call: TRBV9
clone_size: few
cdr3_length: 15
cdr3_aa: CASSPRTGMNTEAFF

v_call: TRBV2
clone_size: few
cdr3_length: 15
cdr3_aa: CASSAGGATRETQYF

v_call: TRBV13
clone_size: -
cdr3_length: 18
cdr3_aa: CASSSARASGSFTDTQYF

v_call: TRBV2
clone_size: -
cdr3_length: 15
cdr3_aa: CASSSDTTSTDTQYF

v_call: TRBV5-1
clone_size: once
cdr3_length: 15
cdr3_aa: CASSLKGQGSLGYTF

v_call: TRBV9
clone_size: -
cdr3_length: 13
cdr3_aa: CASSVASGDGYTF

v_call: TRBV11-2
clone_size: -
cdr3_length: 16
cdr3_aa: CASSLTGTGAYYEQYF

v_call: TRBV3-1/TRBV3-2
clone_size: once
cdr3_length: 14
cdr3_aa: CASSQVGVDTEAFF

v_call: TRBV24-1
clone_size: -
cdr3_length: 14
cdr3_aa: CATSDSRGNYGYTF

v_call: TRBV2
clone_size: -
cdr3_length: 12
cdr3_aa: CAKRDSNYGYTF

v_call: TRBV19
clone_size: -
cdr3_length: 15
cdr3_aa: CASSISYTTNEKLFF

v_call: TRBV6-5
clone_size: few
cdr3_length: 15
cdr3_aa: CASSYGTGGRETQYF

v_call: TRBV27
clone_size: -
cdr3_length: 14
cdr3_aa: CASSPVEGAYGYTF

v_call: TRBV2
clone_size: -
cdr3_length: 16
cdr3_aa: CASSPLLLDRDYGYTF

v_call: TRBV15
clone_size: -
cdr3_length: 16
cdr3_aa: CATSRSQGATNYGYTF

v_call: TRBV2
clone_size: -
cdr3_length: 11
cdr3_aa: CASSEREGYTF

v_call: TRBV7-8
clone_size: -
cdr3_length: 13
cdr3_aa: CASIKTRGTEAFF

v_call: TRBV12-3/TRBV12-4
clone_size: -
cdr3_length: 12
cdr3_aa: CASSLYSNEQFF

v_call: TRBV11-2
clone_size: -
cdr3_length: 14
cdr3_aa: CASSLGALLETQYF

v_call: TRBV5-1
clone_size: -
cdr3_length: 13
cdr3_aa: CASGSGGADTQYF

v_call: TRBV11-2
clone_size: -
cdr3_length: 15
cdr3_aa: CASSASQGFMETQYF

v_call: TRBV7-2
clone_size: -
cdr3_length: 15
cdr3_aa: CASSLVAGGSYEQYF

v_call: TRBV9
clone_size: -
cdr3_length: 13
cdr3_aa: CASSVDASREQYF

v_call: TRBV5-8
clone_size: -
cdr3_length: 14
cdr3_aa: CASSLGREIDGYTF

v_call: TRBV4-1
clone_size: -
cdr3_length: 15
cdr3_aa: CASSQEGGLQETQYF

v_call: TRBV21-1
clone_size: -
cdr3_length: 13
cdr3_aa: CASSVSFSYGYTF

v_call: TRBV7-2
clone_size: -
cdr3_length: 17
cdr3_aa: CASSLRGSGGRTGELFF

v_call: TRBV7-9
clone_size: -
cdr3_length: 16
cdr3_aa: CASSLGTSGVTYEQYF

v_call: TRBV7-3
clone_size: -
cdr3_length: 16
cdr3_aa: CASSTSGANPTDTQYF

v_call: TRBV21-1
clone_size: -
cdr3_length: 14
cdr3_aa: CASNLTGENTEAFF

v_call: TRBV7-9
clone_size: -
cdr3_length: 14
cdr3_aa: CASSWTDYNSPLHF

v_call: TRBV7-2
clone_size: -
cdr3_length: 14
cdr3_aa: CASRPGTGGRGYTF

v_call: TRBV5-6
clone_size: -
cdr3_length: 16
cdr3_aa: CASSQDQLGARNIQYF

v_call: TRBV4-1
clone_size: -
cdr3_length: 18
cdr3_aa: CASSPGTGGSSSGNTIYF

v_call: TRBV6-2/TRBV6-3
clone_size: -
cdr3_length: 12
cdr3_aa: CASSYTRNEQYF

v_call: TRBV10-1
clone_size: -
cdr3_length: 15
cdr3_aa: CASSDSGGFSNEQFF

v_call: TRBV5-4
clone_size: -
cdr3_length: 14
cdr3_aa: CASSPPTGPDTQYF

v_call: TRBV5-1
clone_size: once
cdr3_length: 15
cdr3_aa: CASSFELANTGELFF

v_call: TRBV7-9
clone_size: once
cdr3_length: 15
cdr3_aa: CASRGAPIIDTEAFF

v_call: TRBV5-8
clone_size: -
cdr3_length: 16
cdr3_aa: CASSLAGTGAYNEQFF

v_call: TRBV7-9
clone_size: few
cdr3_length: 16
cdr3_aa: CASSLNAGGTNEKLFF